Presented here are 3 T cell receptor beta chains from one specimen sequenced in a study of blood T cell repertoires in COVID-19. The assay was immunoSEQ multiplex PCR, and TCRdb's table has in-frame clones only and misses some. The data contain approximately 300,000 clones, 85% to 90% of them singletons. Sequenced sample: peripheral blood. These receptors all come from a middle-aged woman with acute or convalescent COVID-19.

The chain has TRBV30 and TRBJ1-4; no clear D. Germline assignment: CDR1 GTSNPN and CDR2 SVGIG (reference sequence). The V gene lost 1 base and the J gene lost 3 bases, with 9 bases spanning the gap. This CDR3 comprises 14 residues. The CDR3 DNA reads as TGTGCCTGGAGTGACGGGTTGGCTAATGAAAAACTGTTTTTT. This encodes CAWSDGLANEKLFF.

CDR3 region: CASSPGNSGGAFF. In DNA, the CDR3 is TGTGCCAGCAGCCCAGGAAATTCAGGGGGAGCTTTCTTT. The V call is TRBV14, the J call TRBJ1-1; TRBD1 matches at 7 bases. The junction had 9 bases not matched to a gene; V was cut back by 4 bases and J by 10 bases. Germline CDR1 SGHDN, CDR2 FVKESK. The CDR3 covers 13 residues.

The V call is TRBV12-5, the J call TRBJ2-2, with 13 bases lining up with TRBD2. The CDR3 extends over 20 amino acids. V lost 0 bases and J lost 1; bases outside the gene matches: 8. Germline CDR1 LGHNT, CDR2 FRNRAP. CDR3 loop: CASGLVTGLAGPKNTGELFF. The CDR3 DNA is TGTGCTAGTGGTTTGGTAACGGGACTAGCGGGGCCAAAGAACACCGGGGAGCTGTTTTTT.